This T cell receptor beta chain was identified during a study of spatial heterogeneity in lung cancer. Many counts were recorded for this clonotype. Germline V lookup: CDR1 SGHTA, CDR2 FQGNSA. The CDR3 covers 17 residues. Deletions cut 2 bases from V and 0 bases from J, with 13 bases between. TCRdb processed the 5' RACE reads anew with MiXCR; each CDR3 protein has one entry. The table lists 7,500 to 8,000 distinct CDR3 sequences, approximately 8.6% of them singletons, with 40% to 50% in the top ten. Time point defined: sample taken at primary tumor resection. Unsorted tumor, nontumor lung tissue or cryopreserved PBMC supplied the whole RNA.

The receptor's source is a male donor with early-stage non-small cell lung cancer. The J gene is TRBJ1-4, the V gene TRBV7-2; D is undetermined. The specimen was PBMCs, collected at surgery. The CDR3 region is CASSLFAREATNEKLFF. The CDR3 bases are TGTGCCAGCAGCTTATTCGCGCGGGAAGCAACTAATGAAAAACTGTTTTTT.